This is a list of T cell receptor beta chains from one sample in a study of read filtering for tumor transcriptome and immune sequencing. TCRdb reprocessed the reads via MiXCR and lists one record per CDR3 protein. Counted here are over 50,000 distinct CDR3 sequences, roughly 20% occurring once; the ten biggest clones make up roughly 11%. What was sequenced was a population of CD138-negative cells sorted from bone marrow. These receptors were collected from a donor aged 40 or older with multiple myeloma. CDR3s include the opening cysteine and the closing phenylalanine or tryptophan. The D gene is left open where the match is weak. Clone sizes are given selectively: once, few, many, or a class where the clone is expanded.

j_call: TRBJ1-6
cdr3_length: 15
v_call: TRBV5-1
clone_size: many
d_call: NA
cdr3_nt: TGCGCCAGCAGCTTGGATCCAGGGACTAATTCACCCCTCCACTTT
cdr3_aa: CASSLDPGTNSPLHF

j_call: TRBJ2-3
cdr3_length: 14
v_call: TRBV12-3/TRBV12-4
clone_size: many
d_call: TRBD1
cdr3_nt: TGTGCCAGCTCCCAGACAGGGCCCACAGATACGCAGTATTTT
cdr3_aa: CASSQTGPTDTQYF

j_call: TRBJ1-5
cdr3_length: 14
v_call: TRBV28
clone_size: many
d_call: TRBD1
cdr3_nt: TGTGCCAGCAGTCCCAGGACAGGGTGGCGGCCCCAGCATTTT
cdr3_aa: CASSPRTGWRPQHF

j_call: TRBJ2-1
cdr3_length: 13
v_call: TRBV20-1
clone_size: many
d_call: TRBD2
cdr3_nt: TGCAGTGTTGGACTAGCGGGTATCAATGAGCAGTTCTTC
cdr3_aa: CSVGLAGINEQFF

j_call: TRBJ2-2
cdr3_length: 12
v_call: TRBV15
clone_size: many
d_call: NA
cdr3_nt: TGTGCCACCAGCACTAGGACCGGGGAGCTGTTTTTT
cdr3_aa: CATSTRTGELFF

j_call: TRBJ2-3
cdr3_length: 14
v_call: TRBV19
clone_size: many
d_call: NA
cdr3_nt: TGTGCCAGTAGTACTTCCGGGAAGAGCGATACGCAGTATTTT
cdr3_aa: CASSTSGKSDTQYF

j_call: TRBJ1-1
cdr3_length: 14
v_call: TRBV30
clone_size: few
d_call: NA
cdr3_nt: TGTGCCTGGAGTGAGCTGCGTTTTGGCCCTGAAGCTTTCTTT
cdr3_aa: CAWSELRFGPEAFF

j_call: TRBJ1-5
cdr3_length: 14
v_call: TRBV20-1
clone_size: many
d_call: TRBD1
cdr3_nt: TGCAGTGCAACGACAGGGGGCAAGAGCCAGCCCCAGCATTTT
cdr3_aa: CSATTGGKSQPQHF

j_call: TRBJ2-1
cdr3_length: 14
v_call: TRBV20-1
clone_size: many
d_call: NA
cdr3_nt: TGCAGTGCTCCCCGGGACACCCGCTACAATGAGCAGTTCTTC
cdr3_aa: CSAPRDTRYNEQFF

j_call: TRBJ2-7
cdr3_length: 14
v_call: TRBV12-3/TRBV12-4
clone_size: many
d_call: TRBD1
cdr3_nt: TGTGCCAGCAGAAGGGACAGCTTGCCTTCGGAGCAGTACTTC
cdr3_aa: CASRRDSLPSEQYF

j_call: TRBJ2-1
cdr3_length: 14
v_call: TRBV24-1
clone_size: NA
d_call: NA
cdr3_nt: TGTGCCACCAGTGAGGGTCTAAAACTCAATGAGCGGTTCTTC
cdr3_aa: CATSEGLKLNERFF

j_call: TRBJ2-6
cdr3_length: 15
v_call: TRBV7-6
clone_size: many
d_call: NA
cdr3_nt: TGTGCCAGCAGCTTAGGCCCCCTGGGGCCCAACGTCCTGACTTTC
cdr3_aa: CASSLGPLGPNVLTF

j_call: TRBJ1-5
cdr3_length: 17
v_call: TRBV20-1
clone_size: NA
d_call: TRBD1
cdr3_nt: TGCAGTGCTACCGGGACAGGGGGCGACTTTAGCAATCAGCCCCAGCATTTT
cdr3_aa: CSATGTGGDFSNQPQHF

j_call: TRBJ2-7
cdr3_length: 17
v_call: TRBV28
clone_size: many
d_call: TRBD1
cdr3_nt: TGTGCCAGCAGTTTATGGGGCCGGACAGGGGTGTTATACGAGCAGTACTTC
cdr3_aa: CASSLWGRTGVLYEQYF

j_call: TRBJ2-1
cdr3_length: 12
v_call: TRBV29-1
clone_size: many
d_call: NA
cdr3_nt: TGCAGCGTTCGCCAGGGTGTTGATGAGCAGTTCTTC
cdr3_aa: CSVRQGVDEQFF

j_call: TRBJ2-1
cdr3_length: 11
v_call: TRBV29-1
clone_size: medium-sized
d_call: NA
cdr3_nt: TGCAGCGTTGAAGACGGGACTGGGCAGTTCTTC
cdr3_aa: CSVEDGTGQFF

j_call: TRBJ2-3
cdr3_length: 12
v_call: TRBV7-9
clone_size: many
d_call: NA
cdr3_nt: TGTGCCAGCAGCACAAACGAGAATACGCAGTATTTT
cdr3_aa: CASSTNENTQYF

j_call: TRBJ2-5
cdr3_length: 15
v_call: TRBV14
clone_size: many
d_call: TRBD2
cdr3_nt: TGTGCCAGCAGCCATCGCGGACTAGGGCAAGAGACCCAGTACTTC
cdr3_aa: CASSHRGLGQETQYF

j_call: TRBJ2-7
cdr3_length: 15
v_call: TRBV29-1
clone_size: NA
d_call: TRBD1
cdr3_nt: TGCAGCGTTGAAGGGGGGACAGGGGCCGTCTACGAGCAGTACTTC
cdr3_aa: CSVEGGTGAVYEQYF

j_call: TRBJ2-1
cdr3_length: 13
v_call: TRBV19
clone_size: once
d_call: NA
cdr3_nt: TGTGCCAGTAGCATAGAGGGATACAATGAGCAGCTCTTC
cdr3_aa: CASSIEGYNEQLF

j_call: TRBJ2-7
cdr3_length: 13
v_call: TRBV12-3/TRBV12-4
clone_size: many
d_call: TRBD1
cdr3_nt: TGTGCCAGCACTCCGGACAGGGGTTACGAGCAGTACTTC
cdr3_aa: CASTPDRGYEQYF

j_call: TRBJ2-1
cdr3_length: 16
v_call: TRBV7-2
clone_size: many
d_call: TRBD2
cdr3_nt: TGTGCCAGCAGCGGTCGGCGGGAGGGCCTTTACAATGAGCAGTTCTTC
cdr3_aa: CASSGRREGLYNEQFF

j_call: TRBJ1-3
cdr3_length: 16
v_call: TRBV3-1
clone_size: NA
d_call: NA
cdr3_nt: TGTGCCAGCAGCCAAGATAACCCGGGGAGCGGAAACACCATATATTTT
cdr3_aa: CASSQDNPGSGNTIYF

j_call: TRBJ1-5
cdr3_length: 13
v_call: TRBV20-1
clone_size: NA
d_call: TRBD1
cdr3_nt: TGCAGTGCTGGGGACAGGGGCGAGAAGCCCCAGCATTTT
cdr3_aa: CSAGDRGEKPQHF

j_call: TRBJ2-1
cdr3_length: 15
v_call: TRBV20-1
clone_size: many
d_call: NA
cdr3_nt: TGCAGTGCTAGAGTGGGGGGGGGCTTTTACAATGAGCAGTTCTTC
cdr3_aa: CSARVGGGFYNEQFF

j_call: TRBJ2-1
cdr3_length: 14
v_call: TRBV5-1
clone_size: NA
d_call: NA
cdr3_nt: TGCGCCAGCAGCTTGGAACTAGCTCTCAATGAGCAGTTCTTC
cdr3_aa: CASSLELALNEQFF

j_call: TRBJ2-5
cdr3_length: 14
v_call: TRBV5-1
clone_size: many
d_call: NA
cdr3_nt: TGCGCCAGCAGCTTGGCCGACCCACAGGGGACCCAGTACTTC
cdr3_aa: CASSLADPQGTQYF

j_call: TRBJ2-1
cdr3_length: 16
v_call: TRBV5-1
clone_size: many
d_call: TRBD2
cdr3_nt: TGCGCCAGCAGCTCCCAATTGCAGCGGGAGCACAATGAGCAGTTCTTC
cdr3_aa: CASSSQLQREHNEQFF

j_call: TRBJ2-3
cdr3_length: 17
v_call: TRBV2
clone_size: many
d_call: TRBD1
cdr3_nt: TGTGCCAGCAGTGACGATTCGACAGGGGAAGACACAGATACGCAGTATTTT
cdr3_aa: CASSDDSTGEDTDTQYF

j_call: TRBJ2-1
cdr3_length: 15
v_call: TRBV15
clone_size: few
d_call: NA
cdr3_nt: TGTGCCACACGCAGAGGAAGGGCTAGCAAGAATGAGCAGTTCTTC
cdr3_aa: CATRRGRASKNEQFF

j_call: TRBJ2-2
cdr3_length: 14
v_call: TRBV2
clone_size: many
d_call: NA
cdr3_nt: TGTGCCAGCACTGGCGGGTCGGGGACCGGGGAGCTGTTTTTT
cdr3_aa: CASTGGSGTGELFF

j_call: TRBJ1-5
cdr3_length: 17
v_call: TRBV20-1
clone_size: NA
d_call: TRBD1
cdr3_nt: TGCAGTGCTAGGTTTTTGGGACAGGTGAATAGCAATCAGCCCCAGCATTTT
cdr3_aa: CSARFLGQVNSNQPQHF

j_call: TRBJ2-2
cdr3_length: 16
v_call: TRBV23-1
clone_size: NA
d_call: NA
cdr3_nt: TGCGCCAGCAGTCGCAAACCGGGGCCCAACACCGGGGAGCTGTTTTTT
cdr3_aa: CASSRKPGPNTGELFF

j_call: TRBJ2-3
cdr3_length: 14
v_call: TRBV20-1
clone_size: many
d_call: TRBD1
cdr3_nt: TGCAGTGCCGAGCAGGGGGTCAGGGGAGATACGCAGTATTTT
cdr3_aa: CSAEQGVRGDTQYF

j_call: TRBJ2-1
cdr3_length: 15
v_call: TRBV7-2
clone_size: many
d_call: NA
cdr3_nt: TGTGCCAGCACCTCAGACCCGAGCCCCCACAATGAGCAGTTCTTC
cdr3_aa: CASTSDPSPHNEQFF

j_call: TRBJ2-1
cdr3_length: 15
v_call: TRBV5-1
clone_size: many
d_call: TRBD2
cdr3_nt: TGCGCCAGCAGCGCTCGGGGGGGCTCCTACAATGAGCAGTTCTTC
cdr3_aa: CASSARGGSYNEQFF

j_call: TRBJ1-1
cdr3_length: 14
v_call: TRBV29-1
clone_size: many
d_call: NA
cdr3_nt: TGCAGCGTTGTACGAGGCGATGGTAAAACTGAAGCTTTCTTT
cdr3_aa: CSVVRGDGKTEAFF

j_call: TRBJ2-5
cdr3_length: 13
v_call: TRBV7-6
clone_size: many
d_call: TRBD2
cdr3_nt: TGTGCCACCCGGGGGGGCCCTCTGGAGACCCAGTACTTC
cdr3_aa: CATRGGPLETQYF

j_call: TRBJ2-5
cdr3_length: 14
v_call: TRBV5-1
clone_size: few
d_call: NA
cdr3_nt: TGCGCCAGCAGCTTGGGGGGACCTCAAGAGACCCAGTACTTC
cdr3_aa: CASSLGGPQETQYF

j_call: TRBJ2-1
cdr3_length: 15
v_call: TRBV20-1
clone_size: many
d_call: TRBD2
cdr3_nt: TGCAGTGCCATGGGACTAGCGGGGTTATACAATGAGCAGTTCTTC
cdr3_aa: CSAMGLAGLYNEQFF

j_call: TRBJ2-1
cdr3_length: 15
v_call: TRBV28
clone_size: once
d_call: NA
cdr3_nt: TGCGCCAGCAGTTACTTGGGCAGCTCCTACAATGAGCAGCTCTTC
cdr3_aa: CASSYLGSSYNEQLF

j_call: TRBJ2-5
cdr3_length: 16
v_call: TRBV5-4
clone_size: few
d_call: TRBD2
cdr3_nt: TGTGCCAGTATGGGGACTAGCGGGGGTTTTGGAGAGACCCAGTACTTC
cdr3_aa: CASMGTSGGFGETQYF

j_call: TRBJ1-5
cdr3_length: 15
v_call: TRBV19
clone_size: many
d_call: TRBD1
cdr3_nt: TGTGCCAGTAGTCTCTGGACAGGGGCCAATCAGCCCCAGCATTTT
cdr3_aa: CASSLWTGANQPQHF